The 17 T cell receptor beta chains given below trace back to one sample, sequenced in a study of TIL therapy for anti-PD-1-resistant metastatic lung cancer. The immunoSEQ assay was v3. Clones were sequenced by immunoSEQ multiplex PCR, and TCRdb holds only the in-frame ones, with some missing. Of tens of thousands of clones listed, roughly 72% are singletons. As for time point: pre-treatment sample, taken before nivolumab and TIL therapy. Most excised metastases sampled were pleural nodules or supraclavicular lymph nodes. Sequencing used tumor tissue, obtained at baseline. These TCRs come from a person aged 25-85 years with non-small cell lung cancer.

The chain couples TRBV18 to TRBJ1-4; 9 positions agree with TRBD1. The CDR3 runs to 16 residues. V lost 3 bases, J lost 3 bases, and 5 bases stayed unmatched. Germline V CDR1 and CDR2: KGHSH, LQKENI. The CDR3 nucleotides read TGTGCCAGCTCACCCGACAGGGGGACAGCTAATGAAAAACTGTTTTTT. This encodes CASSPDRGTANEKLFF.

The chain is built from TRBV6-1 and TRBJ2-5, with D tentatively TRBD1 or TRBD2 (7 bases each). V lost 7 bases and J lost 5, with 17 bases in between. Germline CDR1 and CDR2: MNHNS and SASEGT. The length of the CDR3 is 14 residues. The CDR3 is CASNPQGGRETQYF. In nucleotides, the CDR3 is TGTGCCAGCAATCCCCAGGGGGGGCGGGAGACCCAGTACTTC.

This chain links TRBV9 with TRBJ1-4; 7 bases are a match to TRBD1. With 3 bases clipped from V and 0 bases from J, the junction kept 2 bases outside the gene matches. From germline, CDR1 is SGDLS and CDR2 YYNGEE. CDR3 size: 15 residues. The CDR3 loop is CASSAGTATNEKLFF. The DNA of the CDR3 is TGTGCCAGCAGCGCCGGGACAGCAACTAATGAAAAACTGTTTTTT.

CDR3 DNA: TGCAGCGTTGAGGTGGACAGGGCTTCGGCTTTCTTT. Amino acids: CSVEVDRASAFF. The rearrangement links TRBV29-1 to TRBJ1-1; 8 bases map to TRBD1. V was clipped by 3 bases and J by 11 bases; unmatched bases: 8. This CDR3 is built from 12 residues. Germline V gene data show CDR1 as SQVTM and CDR2 as ANQGSEA.

This rearrangement joins TRBV5-4 to TRBJ2-5; TRBD1 matches at 8 bases. Germline V lookup: CDR1 SGHNT, CDR2 YYREEE (reference sequence). This CDR3 is built from 16 residues. The V segment lost 3 bases and the J segment 1 base; nucleotides outside the gene matches: 8. As DNA, the CDR3 is TGTGCCAGCAGCTCCTTCGGGGACAGGAGCCAAGAGACCCAGTACTTC. Protein product: CASSSFGDRSQETQYF. Looking up the rest from reference TRBV5-4 and TRBJ2-5 gives the full variable domain: ETGVTQSPTHLIKTRGQQVTLRCSSQSGHNTVSWYQQALGQGPQFIFQYYREEENGRGNFPPRFSGLQFPNYSSELNVNALELDDSALYLCASSSFGDRSQETQYFGPGTRLLVL.

V is TRBV19 and J is TRBJ1-1; no clear D gene. The CDR3 has 12 amino acids. Looked up from germline, CDR1 is LNHDA and CDR2 is SQIVND (reference sequence). The ends were cut back, 9 bases at V and 8 bases at J, with 16 bases in the middle. The CDR3 region is CASMYPPVEAFF. In DNA, the CDR3 is TGTGCCAGCATGTATCCGCCTGTCGAAGCTTTCTTT.

The chain combines TRBV5-4 with TRBJ2-7; D tentatively reads TRBD1 or TRBD2 (5 bases each). The CDR3 length is 14 residues. Germline V lookup: CDR1 SGHNT, CDR2 YYREEE (reference sequence). The V and J ends lost 4 bases and 2 bases respectively, with 13 bases between them. CDR3 region: CASSILGTTYEQYF. CDR3 coding DNA: TGTGCCAGCAGCATCCTCGGGACCACCTACGAGCAGTACTTC.

The DNA for the CDR3 is TGTGCCAGCAGCCAAGGACTAGGACTACGCGAGCAGTACTTC. The encoded protein is CASSQGLGLREQYF. The chain has TRBV14 and TRBJ2-7, with a weak D call TRBD2 (6 bases). Germline CDR1 is SGHDN and CDR2 is FVKESK. V gave up 1 base and J gave up 6 bases, with 13 bases separating them. The CDR3 has 14 amino acids.

The genes are TRBV6-5 and TRBJ2-5; D possibly corresponds to TRBD2 (7 bases). The germline CDR1 and CDR2 sequences are MNHEY and SVGAGI. This CDR3 contains 15 residues. V shed 2 bases and J shed 4 bases, with 14 bases lying between them. The DNA for the CDR3 is TGTGCCAGCAGTTACGGGTGGGGGGGCCGAGAGACCCAGTACTTC. Translation gives CASSYGWGGRETQYF.

This chain links TRBV10-1 with TRBJ2-2; the D is unclear. The CDR3 is 14 residues long. Trimming stripped 4 bases from V and 2 bases from J, with 8 bases between. Germline V gives CDR1 WNHNN, CDR2 SYGVQD (reference sequence). Here the CDR3 reads CASSVGGNTGELFF. In DNA, the CDR3 is TGCGCCAGCAGTGTTGGTGGAAACACCGGGGAGCTGTTTTTT.

The chain employs TRBV10-1 and TRBJ1-1; a possible D gene is TRBD1 (5 bases). The CDR3 has 14 residues. Deletions cut 0 bases from V and 10 bases from J, with 15 bases between. Germline CDR1 and CDR2: WNHNN and SYGVQD (reference sequence). This CDR3 reads CASSESAGVRRAFF. The CDR3 coding sequence is TGCGCCAGCAGTGAGTCGGCGGGGGTTCGTAGAGCTTTCTTT.

The J gene is TRBJ1-1, the V gene TRBV20-1; a weak D match, TRBD1 (6 bases). The CDR3 spans 11 residues. Trimming stripped 3 bases from V and 7 bases from J, with 9 bases between. The V gene's germline CDR1 is DFQATT and CDR2 SNEGSKA (reference sequence). CDR3 in DNA: TGCAGTGCTAGGGAGGACAGTGAAGCTTTCTTT. Translation: CSAREDSEAFF.

J is TRBJ2-5 and V is TRBV7-2, with 8 bases identical to TRBD1. V shed 6 bases, J shed 5 bases, and the junction held 5 bases outside the gene matches. The CDR3 length is 13 residues. CDR1 is SGHTA and CDR2 is FQGNSA in the germline V gene. CDR3 in DNA: TGTGCCAGCAGGAGGACAGGGAGGGAGACCCAGTACTTC. Its protein is CASRRTGRETQYF.

The chain joins TRBV30 to TRBJ1-2; TRBD1 agrees at 7 bases. V was pared by 3 bases and J by 8 bases, with 9 bases of the junction left unmatched. CDR3 length equals 13 residues. The germline CDR1 and CDR2 sequences are GTSNPN and SVGIG (reference sequence). CDR3 bases: TGTGCCTGGAGCGCTTACAGGGGTTCCGGCTACACCTTC. This translates into CAWSAYRGSGYTF.

This clone was found a few times. The gene calls are TRBV2 and TRBJ2-7; D possibly corresponds to TRBD1 (6 bases). This CDR3 comprises 15 residues. CDR1 and CDR2 (germline): SNHLY, FYNNEI. The ends were cut back, 6 bases at V and 6 bases at J, with 21 bases in the middle. CDR3 amino acids: CASRVQGGGTFEQYF. The CDR3 bases are TGTGCCAGCAGGGTACAGGGCGGCGGTACTTTCGAGCAGTACTTC.

This clone occurred once. This chain connects TRBV6-5 to TRBJ1-5, with D maybe TRBD1 (5 bases). CDR3 length: 15 amino acids. Germline V gene sequence: CDR1 MNHEY, CDR2 SVGAGI. V lost 0 bases and J lost 0, with 6 bases in between. The CDR3, as DNA: TGTGCCAGCAGTTACTCGGGGGATAGCAATCAGCCCCAGCATTTT. This encodes CASSYSGDSNQPQHF.

Sample share makes this clone medium-sized. V gene TRBV10-3 combines with J gene TRBJ1-1; maybe TRBD1 (6 bases). V was shortened by 4 bases and J by 5 bases, with 14 bases between the two germline ends. Germline assignment: CDR1 ENHRY and CDR2 SYGVKD. The CDR3 spans 14 residues. The CDR3 protein is CAISGDILGTEAFF. The CDR3 region has the DNA TGTGCCATCAGTGGGGACATCCTGGGAACTGAAGCTTTCTTT.